This T cell receptor beta chain was recovered during a study of neoadjuvant anti-PD-1 for oral cavity cancer. Per germline, CDR1 WNHNN and CDR2 SYGVQD (reference sequence). The CDR3 has 15 amino acids. After removal of 2 bases from V and 2 bases from J, the junction contained 3 bases not matched to a gene. The sample holds a few counts of this clone. Here immunoSEQ multiplex PCR was the method, and the copy in TCRdb shows in-frame clones only, minus some. The table shows approximately 35,000 clones, with around 87% occurring only once. The input for sequencing was PBMCs, taken before nivolumab (anti-PD-1) treatment. This receptor was taken from a person aged 40 to 85 with oral cavity squamous cell carcinoma. The J gene is TRBJ2-3, the V gene TRBV10-1, with 8 bases that match TRBD2. The CDR3 sequence: CASSEGSGDTDTQYF. Here the CDR3 DNA reads TGCGCCAGCAGTGAGGGTAGCGGGGACACAGATACGCAGTATTTT.